One T cell receptor beta chain is described in this entry. The data were taken from a study of control samples from healthy donors and cancer patients. Sequencing was performed with immunoSEQ multiplex PCR; in TCRdb, only in-frame clones are kept and a portion is missing. The repertoire holds under 80,000 clones, around 82% seen once, with 28% in the top ten. The sequenced sample was blood. This clonotype originated in a man aged 45-65 years in good health.

CDR3 in amino acids: CASSLSSLAGVEQFF. DNA of the CDR3: TGTGCCAGCAGCCTCTCTTCACTAGCGGGAGTAGAGCAGTTCTTC. The V gene is TRBV5-5, the J gene TRBJ2-1; 11 positions agree with TRBD2. The CDR3 runs 15 residues. Trimming cost V 4 bases and J 10 bases; bases outside gene matches: 10. Germline V gene sequence: CDR1 SGHKS, CDR2 YYEKEE (reference sequence).